Listed below are T cell receptor beta chains from one sample, sequenced in a study of cytomegalovirus exposure and HLA in healthy donors. Here immunoSEQ multiplex PCR was the method, and the copy in TCRdb shows in-frame clones only, minus some. The sample has 110,000 or so clones, over 65% seen once. Specimen: PBMCs. The source of these receptors is a woman under 30 in good health and CMV-seronegative. The CDR3 runs from the conserved cysteine through the conserved F or W. Each record gives: clone size, D gene, V gene, CDR3 length, J gene, CDR3 protein, CDR3 DNA. The D gene is left open where the match is weak. Size is omitted from some rows. Given values are once, few, many or a class for expanded clones.

-	-	TRBV6-4	13	TRBJ1-2	CASSDEGFYGYTF	TGTGCCAGCAGTGACGAGGGATTTTATGGCTACACCTTC
-	-	TRBV28	18	TRBJ2-5	CASSPPRRPSAVQETQYF	TGTGCCAGCAGTCCACCTAGACGACCTAGCGCGGTCCAAGAGACCCAGTACTTC
once	-	TRBV6-5	14	TRBJ2-2	CASTPGTNTGELFF	TGTGCCAGCACGCCGGGGACAAACACCGGGGAGCTGTTTTTT
-	TRBD1	TRBV19	15	TRBJ1-2	CASRPDTGAWNGYTF	TGTGCCAGTCGTCCAGACACAGGGGCCTGGAATGGCTACACCTTC
-	-	TRBV6-6	15	TRBJ1-4	CASSYSRGNNEKLLF	TGTGCCAGCAGTTACTCTAGGGGTAATAATGAAAAACTGCTTTTT
once	TRBD1	TRBV19	14	TRBJ1-1	CASSLPGQESKAFF	TGTGCCAGTAGTCTACCCGGACAGGAATCTAAAGCTTTCTTT
-	-	TRBV10-3	14	TRBJ2-3	CAISKSAGPDTQYF	TGTGCCATCAGTAAATCCGCGGGGCCCGATACGCAGTATTTT
-	TRBD2	TRBV19	14	TRBJ2-1	CASRLASSYNEQFF	TGTGCCAGTCGACTAGCCTCCTCCTACAATGAGCAGTTCTTC
-	TRBD2	TRBV27	15	TRBJ2-3	CASSETSGGPDTQYF	TGTGCCAGCAGCGAGACTAGCGGGGGGCCAGATACGCAGTATTTT
-	TRBD1	TRBV11-2	17	TRBJ1-3	CASSHQVRTGGGNTIYF	TGTGCCAGCAGCCACCAAGTGAGGACAGGGGGCGGAAACACCATATATTTT
-	TRBD1	TRBV28	15	TRBJ2-2	CATLPGTENTGELFF	TGTGCCACCCTCCCGGGGACAGAGAACACCGGGGAGCTGTTTTTT
-	TRBD1	TRBV5-8	17	TRBJ1-5	CASSLGQFGTGNQPQHF	TGTGCCAGCAGCTTGGGTCAGTTTGGGACAGGCAATCAGCCCCAGCATTTT
-	-	TRBV6-1	13	TRBJ1-6	CASSDTGWSPLHF	TGTGCCAGCAGTGATACAGGGTGGTCACCCCTCCACTTT
once	-	TRBV5-1	13	TRBJ1-4	CASSMDGNEKLFF	TGCGCCAGCAGCATGGACGGGAATGAAAAACTGTTTTTT
-	-	TRBV28	14	TRBJ2-7	CASTRGGGTHEQYF	TGTGCCAGCACTCGAGGGGGGGGCACGCACGAGCAGTACTTC
-	-	TRBV25-1	15	TRBJ2-1	CASSEGYRELNEQFF	TGTGCCAGCAGTGAAGGATACAGGGAATTGAATGAGCAGTTCTTC
-	TRBD1	TRBV4-1	14	TRBJ2-5	CASSEQGAGETQYF	TGCGCCAGCAGCGAACAGGGGGCGGGAGAGACCCAGTACTTC
-	-	TRBV7-8	15	TRBJ2-1	CASSQTQGSHNEQFF	TGTGCCAGCAGCCAGACTCAGGGTTCCCACAATGAGCAGTTCTTC
-	TRBD1	TRBV28	18	TRBJ2-6	CASSLAGTGVSGANVLTF	TGTGCCAGCAGTCTGGCCGGGACAGGTGTCTCTGGGGCCAACGTCCTGACTTTC
once	TRBD2	TRBV7-9	17	TRBJ2-5	CASSSTTSGRISETQYF	TGTGCCAGCAGCTCAACTACTAGCGGGAGGATTTCTGAGACCCAGTACTTC
-	TRBD2	TRBV7-9	16	TRBJ2-1	CASSLQAGDDGDEQFF	TGTGCCAGCAGCTTACAAGCGGGAGATGACGGAGATGAGCAGTTCTTC
-	TRBD1	TRBV28	17	TRBJ1-2	CASRSGTGGLFSYGYTF	TGTGCCAGCAGGTCCGGGACAGGGGGCCTCTTTTCCTATGGCTACACCTTC
-	TRBD1	TRBV15	14	TRBJ1-1	CATSRDRGGTEAFF	TGTGCCACCAGCAGGGACAGGGGCGGTACTGAAGCTTTCTTT
-	-	TRBV6-6	16	TRBJ1-5	CASSLGDMGANQPQHF	TGTGCCAGCAGTTTAGGGGACATGGGGGCTAATCAGCCCCAGCATTTT
-	-	TRBV2	14	TRBJ1-1	CASTYGDMNTEAFF	TGTGCCAGCACGTATGGGGACATGAACACTGAAGCTTTCTTT
few	-	TRBV9	14	TRBJ1-1	CASSTSGGRTEAFF	TGTGCCAGCAGCACCTCGGGGGGGAGGACTGAAGCTTTCTTT
-	TRBD2	TRBV10-3	16	TRBJ2-7	CAIRPGLAAGTGEQYF	TGTGCCATCAGGCCGGGACTAGCGGCCGGAACAGGCGAGCAGTACTTC
-	-	TRBV11-2	14	TRBJ1-1	CASSSRRGNTEAFF	TGTGCCAGCAGCTCTCGCCGGGGGAACACTGAAGCTTTCTTT
-	-	TRBV5-1	15	TRBJ2-2	CASSGTPSNTGELFF	TGCGCCAGCAGCGGGACACCTTCGAACACCGGGGAGCTGTTTTTT
-	-	TRBV28	18	TRBJ1-1	CASSLGRGQLVGGTEAFF	TGTGCCAGCAGTTTAGGCCGGGGACAACTAGTTGGAGGCACTGAAGCTTTCTTT
-	-	TRBV10-2	14	TRBJ1-1	CASSESPGNTEAFF	TGCGCCAGCAGTGAGTCCCCGGGGAACACTGAAGCTTTCTTT
-	-	TRBV6-6	14	TRBJ2-7	CASRERISGYEQYF	TGTGCCAGCAGGGAGCGGATCTCTGGGTACGAGCAGTACTTC
-	-	TRBV4-1	17	TRBJ2-1	CASSLPDEGYSYNEQFF	TGCGCCAGCAGCCTCCCCGATGAGGGATACTCCTACAATGAGCAGTTCTTC
few	TRBD1	TRBV19	17	TRBJ2-6	CASSLGQGSTGANVLTF	TGTGCCAGTAGCCTAGGACAGGGGTCTACCGGGGCCAACGTCCTGACTTTC
once	TRBD2	TRBV28	17	TRBJ2-7	CASSLTLGASGSYEQYF	TGTGCCAGCAGTTTAACCTTAGGGGCTAGCGGGAGCTACGAGCAGTACTTC
-	-	TRBV7-9	12	TRBJ2-7	CASAEESYEQYF	TGTGCCAGCGCAGAGGAGTCCTACGAGCAGTACTTC
-	TRBD2	TRBV28	14	TRBJ2-7	CASSPGLAPYEQYF	TGTGCCAGCAGCCCGGGACTAGCTCCCTACGAGCAGTACTTC
few	-	TRBV28	14	TRBJ1-3	CASSLVRAGNTIYF	TGTGCCAGCAGTTTGGTCAGGGCGGGAAACACCATATATTTT
-	-	TRBV7-9	11	TRBJ1-1	CASSPMTEAFF	TGTGCCAGCAGCCCCATGACTGAAGCTTTCTTT
-	-	TRBV1	15	TRBJ2-1	CTSSLDSGIPNEQFF	TGCACCAGCAGCCTCGATAGCGGGATTCCCAATGAGCAGTTCTTC
-	-	TRBV11-2	13	TRBJ2-2	CASSLMGAGELFF	TGTGCCAGCAGCTTAATGGGAGCCGGGGAGCTGTTTTTT
-	TRBD1	TRBV7-2	14	TRBJ1-5	CASSRDRGPQPQHF	TGTGCCAGCAGCCGAGACAGGGGGCCTCAGCCCCAGCATTTT
-	-	TRBV19	15	TRBJ2-1	CASSVDRGSYNEQFF	TGTGCCAGTAGTGTAGACCGAGGCTCCTACAATGAGCAGTTCTTC
-	TRBD1	TRBV18	14	TRBJ1-1	CASSPQGANTEAFF	TGTGCCAGCTCACCACAGGGGGCCAACACTGAAGCTTTCTTT
-	TRBD1	TRBV7-2	13	TRBJ1-2	CASSLDRGYGYTF	TGTGCCAGCAGCCTCGACAGGGGCTATGGCTACACCTTC
-	TRBD1	TRBV19	12	TRBJ1-1	CASKIGTGGAFF	TGTGCCAGTAAAATAGGGACAGGGGGAGCTTTCTTT
-	-	TRBV27	13	TRBJ2-1	CASSLSRTNEQFF	TGTGCCAGCAGTTTATCTAGGACAAATGAGCAGTTCTTC
-	TRBD1	TRBV11-2	15	TRBJ1-6	CASSLGQRPNSPLHF	TGTGCCAGCAGCCTGGGACAGAGACCTAATTCACCCCTCCACTTT
few	TRBD2	TRBV30	19	TRBJ2-2	CAWSTGGGSGGAGTGELFF	TGTGCCTGGAGTACAGGTGGAGGTAGCGGGGGGGCTGGAACCGGGGAGCTGTTTTTT
-	TRBD2	TRBV6-5	15	TRBJ2-2	CASNQGRANTGELFF	TGTGCCAGCAACCAAGGGAGGGCGAACACCGGGGAGCTGTTTTTT
-	TRBD1	TRBV29-1	13	TRBJ1-5	CSVGWQGDQPQHF	TGCAGCGTTGGGTGGCAGGGGGATCAGCCCCAGCATTTT
-	-	TRBV30	11	TRBJ1-2	CAGALSYGYTF	TGTGCCGGAGCCCTGTCGTATGGCTACACCTTC
-	-	TRBV6-6	13	TRBJ1-5	CASSYLLYQPQHF	TGTGCCAGCAGTTACCTTCTCTATCAGCCCCAGCATTTT
few	TRBD1	TRBV5-6	14	TRBJ1-4	CASSSTGGGEKLFF	TGTGCCAGCAGCTCGACAGGGGGGGGTGAAAAACTGTTTTTT
-	-	TRBV11-2	14	TRBJ2-1	CASSIITHYNEQFF	TGTGCCAGCAGCATCATTACACACTACAATGAGCAGTTCTTC